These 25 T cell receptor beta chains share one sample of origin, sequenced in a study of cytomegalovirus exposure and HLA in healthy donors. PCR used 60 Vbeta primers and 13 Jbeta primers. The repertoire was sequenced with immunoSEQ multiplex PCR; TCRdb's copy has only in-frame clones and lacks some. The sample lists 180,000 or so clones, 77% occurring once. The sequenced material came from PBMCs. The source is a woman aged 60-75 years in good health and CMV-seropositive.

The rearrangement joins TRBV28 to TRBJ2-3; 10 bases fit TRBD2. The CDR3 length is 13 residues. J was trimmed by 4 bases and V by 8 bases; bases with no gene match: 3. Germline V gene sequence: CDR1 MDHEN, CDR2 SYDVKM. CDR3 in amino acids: CASWLAGADTQYF. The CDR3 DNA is TGTGCCAGCTGGCTAGCGGGAGCAGATACGCAGTATTTT.

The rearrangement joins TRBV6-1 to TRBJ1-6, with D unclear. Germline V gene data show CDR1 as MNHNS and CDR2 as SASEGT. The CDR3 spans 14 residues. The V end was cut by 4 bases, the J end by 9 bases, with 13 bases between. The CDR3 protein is CASSGSFGSSPLHF. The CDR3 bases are TGTGCCAGCAGTGGAAGCTTCGGGAGTTCACCCCTCCACTTT.

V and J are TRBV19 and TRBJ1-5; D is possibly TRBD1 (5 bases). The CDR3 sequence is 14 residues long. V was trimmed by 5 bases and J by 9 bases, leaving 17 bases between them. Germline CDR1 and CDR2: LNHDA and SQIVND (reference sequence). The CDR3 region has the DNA TGTGCCAGTAGTGTAATATCAGGGTCGGGGCCCCAGCATTTT. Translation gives CASSVISGSGPQHF.

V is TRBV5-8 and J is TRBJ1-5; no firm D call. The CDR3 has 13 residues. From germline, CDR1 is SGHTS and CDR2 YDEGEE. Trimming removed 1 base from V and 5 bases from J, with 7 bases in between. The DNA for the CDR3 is TGTGCCAGCAGCTTGAATCGTGATCAGCCCCAGCATTTT. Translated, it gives CASSLNRDQPQHF.

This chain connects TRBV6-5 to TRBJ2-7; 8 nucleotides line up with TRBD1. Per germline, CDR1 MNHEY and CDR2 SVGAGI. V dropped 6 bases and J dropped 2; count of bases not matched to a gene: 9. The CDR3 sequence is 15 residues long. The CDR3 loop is CASSDRGQAPYEQYF. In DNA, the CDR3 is TGTGCCAGCAGCGACCGGGGACAGGCTCCCTACGAGCAGTACTTC.

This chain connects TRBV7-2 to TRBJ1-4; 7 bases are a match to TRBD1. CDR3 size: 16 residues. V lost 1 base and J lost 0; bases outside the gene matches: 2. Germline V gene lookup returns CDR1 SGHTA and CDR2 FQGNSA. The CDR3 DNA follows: TGTGCCAGCAGCTTAGGAGGGACAGCAACTAATGAAAAACTGTTTTTT. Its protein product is CASSLGGTATNEKLFF.

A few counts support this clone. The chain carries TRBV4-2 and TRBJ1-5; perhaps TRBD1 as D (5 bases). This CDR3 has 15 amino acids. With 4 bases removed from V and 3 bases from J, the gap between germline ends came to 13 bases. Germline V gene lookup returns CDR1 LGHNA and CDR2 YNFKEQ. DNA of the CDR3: TGTGCCAGCAGCCTCACGGAACAGGCCAATCAGCCCCAGCATTTT. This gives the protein CASSLTEQANQPQHF.

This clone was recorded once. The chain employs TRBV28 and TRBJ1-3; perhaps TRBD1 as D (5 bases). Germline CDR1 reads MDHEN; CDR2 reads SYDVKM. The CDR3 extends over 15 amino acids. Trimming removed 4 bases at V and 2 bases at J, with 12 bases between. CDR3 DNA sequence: TGTGCCAGCAGTTCTCTCGACAGTCCTGGAAACACCATATATTTT. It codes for CASSSLDSPGNTIYF.

The CDR3 sequence is CASSVADGDTEAFF. The CDR3 DNA sequence: TGTGCCAGCAGCGTAGCCGACGGAGACACTGAAGCTTTCTTT. This chain links TRBV9 with TRBJ1-1; D remains ambiguous. This CDR3 is built from 14 residues. The V and J ends lost 0 bases and 3 bases respectively, with 9 bases between them. Germline lookup yields CDR1 SGDLS and CDR2 YYNGEE.

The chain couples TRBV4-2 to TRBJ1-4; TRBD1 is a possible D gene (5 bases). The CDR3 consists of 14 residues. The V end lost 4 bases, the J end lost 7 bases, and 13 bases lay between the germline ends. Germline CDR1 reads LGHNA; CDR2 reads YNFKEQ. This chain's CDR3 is CASSPGTGGEKLFF. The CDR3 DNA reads TGTGCCAGCAGCCCCGGGACGGGGGGTGAAAAACTGTTTTTT.

As DNA, the CDR3 is TGTGCCAGAAGCTTGGCGGGAGTAGAGACCCAGTACTTC. This sequence encodes CARSLAGVETQYF. The chain has TRBV5-3 and TRBJ2-5; D might be TRBD2 (6 bases). TRBV5-3 has ORF status, its function being uncertain. Trimming pared 0 bases from V and 4 bases from J, leaving 7 bases between. This CDR3 is 13 amino acids long.

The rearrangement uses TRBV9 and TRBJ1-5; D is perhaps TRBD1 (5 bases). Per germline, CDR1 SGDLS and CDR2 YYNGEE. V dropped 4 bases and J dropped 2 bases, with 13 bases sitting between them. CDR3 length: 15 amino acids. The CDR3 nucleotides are TGTGCCAGCAGCCCCGCGGGGGACCGCAATCAGCCCCAGCATTTT. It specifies CASSPAGDRNQPQHF.

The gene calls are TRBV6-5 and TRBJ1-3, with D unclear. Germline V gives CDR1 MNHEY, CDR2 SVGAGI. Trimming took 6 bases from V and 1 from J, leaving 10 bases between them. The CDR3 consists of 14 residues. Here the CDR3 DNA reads TGTGCCAGCAGCCCGACATCTTCTGGAAACACCATATATTTT. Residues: CASSPTSSGNTIYF.

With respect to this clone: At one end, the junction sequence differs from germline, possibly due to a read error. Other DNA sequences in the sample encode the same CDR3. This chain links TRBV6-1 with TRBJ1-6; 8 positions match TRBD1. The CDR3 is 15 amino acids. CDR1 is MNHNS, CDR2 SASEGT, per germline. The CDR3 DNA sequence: TGTGCCAGCGGACAGGGCCGCGGATATAATTCACCCCTCCACTTC. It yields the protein CASGQGRGYNSPLHF.

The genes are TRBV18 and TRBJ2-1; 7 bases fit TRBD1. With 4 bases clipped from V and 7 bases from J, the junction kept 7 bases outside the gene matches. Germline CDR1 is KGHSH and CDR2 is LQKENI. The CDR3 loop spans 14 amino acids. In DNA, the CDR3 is TGTGCCAGCTCACTCAACAGGGGTCAGAATGAGCAGTTCTTC. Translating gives CASSLNRGQNEQFF.

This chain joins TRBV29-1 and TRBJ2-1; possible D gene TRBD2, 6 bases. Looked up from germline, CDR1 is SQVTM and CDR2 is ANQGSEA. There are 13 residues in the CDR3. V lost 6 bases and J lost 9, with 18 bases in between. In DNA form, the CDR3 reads TGCAGCGTGCAATCCCGGTTGGGAGGTGAGCAGTTCTTC. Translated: CSVQSRLGGEQFF.

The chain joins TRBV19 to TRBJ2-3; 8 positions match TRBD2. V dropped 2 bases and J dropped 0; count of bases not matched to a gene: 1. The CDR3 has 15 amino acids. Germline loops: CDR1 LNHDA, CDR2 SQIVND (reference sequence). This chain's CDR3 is CASSITSGSTDTQYF. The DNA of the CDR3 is TGTGCCAGTAGTATAACTAGCGGAAGCACAGATACGCAGTATTTT.

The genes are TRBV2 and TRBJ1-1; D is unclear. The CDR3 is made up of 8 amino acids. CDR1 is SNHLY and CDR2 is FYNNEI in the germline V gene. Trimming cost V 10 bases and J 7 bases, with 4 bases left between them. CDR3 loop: CAIFEAFF. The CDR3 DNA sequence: TGTGCCATATTTGAAGCTTTCTTT.

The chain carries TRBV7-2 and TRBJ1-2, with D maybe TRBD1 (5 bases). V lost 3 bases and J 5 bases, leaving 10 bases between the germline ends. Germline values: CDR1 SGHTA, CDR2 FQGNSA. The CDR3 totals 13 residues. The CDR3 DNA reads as TGTGCCAGCAGCTTGGCAGACAGTTATGGCTACACCTTC. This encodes CASSLADSYGYTF. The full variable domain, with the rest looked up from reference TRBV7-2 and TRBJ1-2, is GAGVSQSPSNKVTEKGKDVELRCDPISGHTALYWYRQSLGQGLEFLIYFQGNSAPDKSGLPSDRFSAERTGGSVSTLTIQRTQQEDSAVYLCASSLADSYGYTFGSGTRLTVV.

In DNA, the CDR3 is TGTGCCAGCTCACCAGGTACGCGGGGGGACCAGTACTTC. Its translation is CASSPGTRGDQYF. The rearrangement uses TRBV18 and TRBJ2-7, with TRBD2 matching over 8 bases. Germline loops: CDR1 KGHSH, CDR2 LQKENI. The CDR3 runs to 13 residues. The V segment lost 2 bases and the J segment 10 bases; nucleotides outside the gene matches: 7.

For the CDR3, the DNA is TGTGCCAGCCGCCCTGGCCGTTGGAACACTGAAGCTTTCTTT. This codes for CASRPGRWNTEAFF. V usage is TRBV5-4 and J usage is TRBJ1-1; D is undetermined. CDR3 length: 14 residues. V shed 7 bases and J shed 1 base, with 14 bases lying between them. Germline V gene data show CDR1 as SGHNT and CDR2 as YYREEE (reference sequence).

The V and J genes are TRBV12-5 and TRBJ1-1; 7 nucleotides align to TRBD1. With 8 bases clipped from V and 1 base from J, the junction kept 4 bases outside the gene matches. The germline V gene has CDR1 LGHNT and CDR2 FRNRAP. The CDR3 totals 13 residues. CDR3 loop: CASQGGANTEAFF. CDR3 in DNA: TGTGCTAGTCAGGGGGGCGCGAACACTGAAGCTTTCTTT.

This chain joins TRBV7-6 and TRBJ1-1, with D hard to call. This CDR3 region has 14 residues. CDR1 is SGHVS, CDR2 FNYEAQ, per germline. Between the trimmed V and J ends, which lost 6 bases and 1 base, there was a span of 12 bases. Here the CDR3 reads CASSLSTANTEAFF. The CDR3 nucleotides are TGTGCCAGCAGTCTATCTACAGCGAACACTGAAGCTTTCTTT.

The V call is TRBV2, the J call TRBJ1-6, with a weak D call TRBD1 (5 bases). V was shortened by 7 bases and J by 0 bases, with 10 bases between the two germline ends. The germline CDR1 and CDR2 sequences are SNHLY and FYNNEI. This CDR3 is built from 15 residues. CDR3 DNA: TGTGCCAGCAACCTTGACAGCTCCTATAATTCACCCCTCCACTTT. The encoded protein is CASNLDSSYNSPLHF.

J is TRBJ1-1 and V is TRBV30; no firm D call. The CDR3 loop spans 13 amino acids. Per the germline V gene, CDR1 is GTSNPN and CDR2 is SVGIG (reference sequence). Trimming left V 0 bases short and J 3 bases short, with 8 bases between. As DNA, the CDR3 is TGTGCCTGGAGTGTAAATGGCTACACTGAAGCTTTCTTT. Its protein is CAWSVNGYTEAFF. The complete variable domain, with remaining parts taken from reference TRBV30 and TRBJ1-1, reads SQTIHQWPATLVQPVGSPLSLECTVEGTSNPNLYWYRQAAGRGLQLLFYSVGIGQISSEVPQNLSASRPQDRQFILSSKKLLLSDSGFYLCAWSVNGYTEAFFGQGTRLTVV.